This T cell receptor beta chain was sequenced for a study of shared clonotypes between healthy human individuals. V was trimmed by 1 base and J by 4 bases, leaving 8 bases between them. Germline-derived CDR1 and CDR2 are LNHDA and SQIVND (reference sequence). The CDR3 totals 15 residues. Generated by immunoSEQ multiplex PCR, the TCRdb table keeps only in-frame clones and is missing some. This sample has hundreds of thousands of clones; around 67% occur once, and the top ten carry roughly 1.7%. This TCR was recovered from a woman aged 30 to 39 in good health. The chain links TRBV19 to TRBJ2-6; TRBD1 might be the D (5 bases). Sequenced input: memory CD4+ T cells sorted from blood. Regarding subset: CD45RA-negative fraction. CDR3 sequence (DNA): TGTGCCAGTAGTATAGTAGGGGTGGGGGCCAACGTCCTGACTTTC. This sequence encodes CASSIVGVGANVLTF.